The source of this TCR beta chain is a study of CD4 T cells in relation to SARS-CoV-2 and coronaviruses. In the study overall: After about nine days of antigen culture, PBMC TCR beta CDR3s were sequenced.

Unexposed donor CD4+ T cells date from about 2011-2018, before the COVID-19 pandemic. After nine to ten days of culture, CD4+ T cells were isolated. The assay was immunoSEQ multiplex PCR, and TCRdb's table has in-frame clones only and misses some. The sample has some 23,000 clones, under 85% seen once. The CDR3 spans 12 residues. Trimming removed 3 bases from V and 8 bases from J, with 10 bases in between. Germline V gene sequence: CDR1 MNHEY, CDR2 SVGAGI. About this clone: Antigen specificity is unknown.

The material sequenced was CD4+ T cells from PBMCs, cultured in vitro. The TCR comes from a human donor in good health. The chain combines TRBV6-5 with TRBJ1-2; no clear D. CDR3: CASSYIGNGYTF. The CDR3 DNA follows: TGTGCCAGCAGTTATATAGGGAACGGCTACACCTTC.